These 30 T cell receptor beta chains came from one sample sequenced in a study of T cells in Graves' hyperthyroidism and ophthalmopathy (dated by TCRdb to between 2018 and 2021). The method was multiplex PCR. Instrument on record: Illumina HiSeq 2000. Amplification of TCR beta CDR3 regions was carried out from RNA transcripts. A first-round RT-PCR of the TCR CDR3 used the HTBI primer set with the Qiagen OneStep RT-PCR kit. TCRdb redid the processing of the public reads, applying fastp at Q25 and MiXCR, and retained in-frame beta chains. Entries that share a CDR3 protein sequence are merged under the most common genes and DNA. In all, the sample holds hundreds of thousands of distinct CDR3 sequences, and approximately 40% of those were seen once. The ten most abundant clones make up around 10% of the sample. The material sequenced was blood. The receptors shown here come from a man aged 18-30 years with Graves' hyperthyroidism.

The sample holds a few counts of this clonotype. The chain couples TRBV19 to TRBJ2-7; the D gene is possibly TRBD2 (6 bases). Trimming stripped 11 bases from V and 3 bases from J, with 20 bases between. This CDR3 comprises 14 residues. In germline, CDR1 is LNHDA, CDR2 SQIVND (reference sequence). CDR3 loop: CAWALWDSFYEQYF. The CDR3 DNA follows: TGTGCCTGGGCCTTGTGGGACTCATTCTACGAGCAGTACTTC.

V usage is TRBV11-2 and J usage is TRBJ2-5; TRBD2 matches 7 bases. CDR3 length: 17 residues. The trim removed 4 bases at V and 5 bases at J, leaving 16 bases unmatched. Germline V CDR1 and CDR2: SGHAT, FQNNGV. This CDR3 reads CASSSVTRGTEGETQYF. The CDR3 region has the DNA TGTGCCAGCAGCTCCGTCACGCGGGGGACGGAGGGTGAGACCCAGTACTTC.

This clonotype came up a few times. In nucleotides, the CDR3 is TGTGCCAGCAGCCAAGGACCGGGGGTGGAAGACTATGGCTACACCTTC. It yields the protein CASSQGPGVEDYGYTF. This chain joins TRBV3-1 and TRBJ1-2; D is possibly TRBD1 (5 bases). Germline V gene lookup returns CDR1 LGHDT and CDR2 YNNKEL (reference sequence). The CDR3 spans 16 residues. V lost 1 base and J lost 3, with 15 bases in between. The whole variable domain, filled in from reference TRBV3-1 and TRBJ1-2, reads DTAVSQTPKYLVTQMGNDKSIKCEQNLGHDTMYWYKQDSKKFLKIMFSYNNKELIINETVPNRFSPKSPDKAHLNLHINSLELGDSAVYFCASSQGPGVEDYGYTFGSGTRLTVV.

This sequence joins TRBV5-4 and TRBJ1-2; maybe TRBD1 (5 bases). From germline, CDR1 is SGHNT and CDR2 YYREEE (reference sequence). The CDR3 has 14 residues. The V end was cut by 1 base, the J end by 8 bases, with 15 bases between. The CDR3 DNA reads as TGTGCCAGCAGCTTGTTAGGTCAGGGCCGCGGCTACACCTTC. Residues: CASSLLGQGRGYTF.

This chain joins TRBV12-3 or TRBV12-4 and TRBJ1-5, with no clear D. V shed 8 bases and J shed 5 bases, with 10 bases lying between them. The CDR3 has 12 residues. CDR3 amino acids: CASGQNYQPQHF. The CDR3 coding sequence is TGTGCCAGCGGGCAGAACTATCAGCCCCAGCATTTT.

The sample holds a few counts of this clonotype. This CDR3 is CSVRLVDLAITGELFF. The CDR3 bases are TGCAGCGTCCGCCTGGTCGACCTGGCAATCACCGGGGAGCTGTTTTTT. The chain recombines TRBV29-1 with TRBJ2-2; unclear D gene. Trimming left V 6 bases short and J 4 bases short, with 21 bases between. From germline, CDR1 is SQVTM and CDR2 ANQGSEA. This CDR3 region has 16 residues.

A note on this clonotype: Compared with germline, one end of the junction differs, possibly owing to a read error. The CDR3 coding sequence is TGCAGCGTTGGCGACCGAGAAAGAAACACCAGGGAGCTGTTTTTT. Its protein product is CSVGDRERNTRELFF. This chain connects TRBV29-1 to TRBJ2-2; D gene ambiguous. Germline CDR1 is SQVTM and CDR2 is ANQGSEA. CDR3 size: 15 residues.

On this clonotype: Possible read error: a much larger clone is one base away. J is TRBJ2-5 and V is TRBV24-1; D possibly uses TRBD1 or TRBD2 (5 bases each). The V and J ends lost 4 bases and 4 bases respectively, with 9 bases between them. This CDR3 has 13 amino acids. CDR1 is KGHDR and CDR2 is SFDVKD in the germline V gene. CDR3 amino acids: CATSDPGRETQYF. In nucleotides, the CDR3 is TGTGCCACCAGTGACCCGGGGCGAGAGACCCAGTACTTC.

The chain is built from TRBV2 and TRBJ2-7; D is ambiguous. The CDR3 totals 11 residues. Germline lookup yields CDR1 SNHLY and CDR2 FYNNEI. CDR3 DNA: TGTGCTAGAGGCAGAGCCTACGAGCAGTACTTC. It codes for CARGRAYEQYF. The whole variable domain, filled in from reference TRBV2 and TRBJ2-7, reads EPEVTQTPSHQVTQMGQEVILRCVPISNHLYFYWYRQILGQKVEFLVSFYNNEISEKSEIFDDQFSVERPDGSNFTLKIRSTKLEDSAMYFCARGRAYEQYFGPGTRLTVT.

The J gene is TRBJ2-5, the V gene TRBV12-3 or TRBV12-4; the D gene is possibly TRBD2 (6 bases). The CDR3 runs 15 residues. V shed 3 bases and J shed 5 bases, with 16 bases lying between them. As DNA, the CDR3 is TGTGCCAGCAGTTTTGGTCTGGGAGGCGGGGAGACCCAGTACTTC. It encodes CASSFGLGGGETQYF.

At least ten counts were recorded for this clonotype. CDR3 sequence: CATSSAAANQPQHF. For the CDR3, the DNA is TGTGCCACCTCAAGTGCGGCCGCAAATCAGCCCCAGCATTTT. The chain combines TRBV15 with TRBJ1-5; no clear D. The CDR3 consists of 14 residues. The germline V gene has CDR1 LNHNV and CDR2 YYDKDF (reference sequence). The V and J ends lost 8 bases and 4 bases respectively, with 15 bases between them.

There are many counts of this clonotype. The V and J genes are TRBV7-2 and TRBJ1-3, with D unresolved. Deletions cut 5 bases from V and 0 bases from J, with 17 bases between. There are 17 residues in the CDR3. CDR1 is SGHTA and CDR2 is FQGNSA in the germline V gene. This chain's CDR3 is CASSLYRTGASGNTIYF. For the CDR3, the DNA is TGTGCCAGCAGCCTCTACCGGACGGGAGCCTCTGGAAACACCATATATTTT.

This chain connects TRBV6-1 to TRBJ1-5, with D perhaps TRBD1 (6 bases). The ends were cut back, 3 bases at V and 3 bases at J, with 9 bases in the middle. Looked up from germline, CDR1 is MNHNS and CDR2 is SASEGT. The CDR3 sequence is 14 residues long. The CDR3 DNA reads TGTGCCAGCAGTGAGCAGGGACACAATCAGCCCCAGCATTTT. This sequence encodes CASSEQGHNQPQHF.

This chain joins TRBV20-1 and TRBJ2-7, with D unclear. The CDR3 has 15 amino acids. Trimming took off 0 bases at V and 0 bases at J, with 12 bases between the two ends. CDR1 and CDR2 (germline): DFQATT, SNEGSKA (reference sequence). DNA of the CDR3: TGCAGTGCTAGAGATTTTCGTTCCGACTCCTACGAGCAGTACTTC. Translating it yields CSARDFRSDSYEQYF.

This clonotype was picked up a small number of times. This chain uses TRBV5-6 with TRBJ1-4; D may be TRBD1 (5 bases). The CDR3 runs to 14 residues. Trimming shortened V by 3 bases and J by 6 bases, and 12 bases separated the two germline ends. The germline gives CDR1 SGHDT, CDR2 YYEEEE. The CDR3, as DNA: TGTGCCAGCAGCTCATTCAGGGCGTATGAAAAACTGTTTTTT. Translating it yields CASSSFRAYEKLFF.

This CDR3 reads CASSSRWGGEAFF. The CDR3 DNA reads as TGTGCCAGCAGTTCCAGGTGGGGGGGTGAAGCTTTCTTT. V gene TRBV7-6 combines with J gene TRBJ1-1, with a weak D call TRBD1 (5 bases). This CDR3 is built from 13 residues. In germline, CDR1 is SGHVS, CDR2 FNYEAQ. Trimming took 6 bases from V and 7 from J, leaving 15 bases between them.

There are a few counts of this clonotype. The rearrangement links TRBV20-1 to TRBJ1-2; D unclear. V was trimmed by 1 base and J by 3 bases, leaving 24 bases between them. The CDR3 has 18 residues. Looked up from germline, CDR1 is DFQATT and CDR2 is SNEGSKA (reference sequence). The CDR3 sequence is CSARATGWSGQQDYGYTF. The CDR3, as DNA: TGCAGTGCTAGAGCCACGGGCTGGAGTGGGCAGCAGGACTATGGCTACACCTTC.

The chain employs TRBV12-3 or TRBV12-4 and TRBJ1-1, with D possibly being TRBD1 (6 bases). Trimming cost V 6 bases and J 10 bases, with 24 bases left between them. The CDR3 runs to 15 residues. CDR3 bases: TGTGCCAGCAGCCAAGATGAGCGAGAGGGAGGGGGAGCTTTCTTT. It yields the protein CASSQDEREGGGAFF.

The CDR3 loop reads CASSLGQVREAFF. Here the CDR3 DNA reads TGTGCCAGCAGCTTGGGGCAAGTCAGGGAAGCTTTCTTT. J is TRBJ1-1 and V is TRBV5-4; no firm D call. CDR1 SGHNT and CDR2 YYREEE come from the germline V gene (reference sequence). V was trimmed by 0 bases and J by 8 bases, leaving 11 bases between them. The CDR3 consists of 13 residues.

Remarks on this clonotype: This may be a read error: a much more frequent sequence differs by one nucleotide. The V gene is TRBV2, the J gene TRBJ2-7; tentatively, D is TRBD1 (5 bases). This CDR3 region has 13 residues. V was clipped by 4 bases and J by 5 bases, with 12 bases between them. The germline gives CDR1 SNHLY, CDR2 FYNNEI. CDR3 loop: CASSVTESNEQYF. CDR3 nucleotide sequence: TGTGCCAGCAGTGTGACAGAGTCCAACGAGCAGTACTTC.

This chain joins TRBV5-1 and TRBJ1-2; D is unclear. Trimming shortened V by 4 bases and J by 7 bases, and 14 bases separated the two germline ends. Germline V lookup: CDR1 SGHRS, CDR2 YFSETQ. The length of the CDR3 is 13 residues. The CDR3 DNA reads as TGCGCCAGCAGCCCCCTAGCCCGAGCTGGCTACACCTTC. It translates to CASSPLARAGYTF. Variable domain in full (rest from reference TRBV5-1 and TRBJ1-2): KAGVTQTPRYLIKTRGQQVTLSCSPISGHRSVSWYQQTPGQGLQFLFEYFSETQRNKGNFPGRFSGRQFSNSRSEMNVSTLELGDSALYLCASSPLARAGYTFGSGTRLTVV.

The rearrangement joins TRBV19 to TRBJ1-1; no clear D gene. V was pared by 1 base and J by 3 bases, with 6 bases between. CDR1 and CDR2 (germline): LNHDA, SQIVND (reference sequence). The CDR3 covers 13 residues. The CDR3 DNA follows: TGTGCCAGTAGTATAGCGGGAGACACTGAAGCTTTCTTT. This codes for CASSIAGDTEAFF.

This clonotype turned up a few times. The rearrangement joins TRBV12-3 or TRBV12-4 to TRBJ2-7, with 8 bases that match TRBD1. The V and J ends lost 3 bases and 3 bases, in that order; junction bases with no gene match: 7. The CDR3 runs to 15 residues. In nucleotides, the CDR3 is TGTGCCAGCAGTTTGTTTGGGACAGGCGGCTACGAGCAGTACTTC. The encoded protein is CASSLFGTGGYEQYF.

As for this clonotype: A single base separates this from a much larger clone, so it may be a read error. V gene TRBV12-3 or TRBV12-4 combines with J gene TRBJ1-2; 8 bases map to TRBD1. The CDR3 contains 12 residues. CDR3 protein: CAISRQGSSYTF. The CDR3, as DNA: TGTGCCATCAGTCGACAGGGGTCTAGCTACACCTTC.

This clonotype was seen repeatedly, ten times or more. The V call is TRBV9, the J call TRBJ1-2; 8 positions match TRBD1. Trimming removed 4 bases from V and 4 bases from J; junction bases left unmatched: 9. CDR1 and CDR2 (germline): SGDLS, YYNGEE. CDR3 length: 15 residues. CDR3 sequence reads: CASSTSDRGGYGYTF. The DNA for the CDR3 is TGTGCCAGCAGCACCTCAGACAGGGGCGGCTATGGCTACACCTTC.

The chain uses TRBV25-1 and TRBJ1-5; D gene unclear. The CDR3 is 12 amino acids. V was cut by 8 bases and J by 4 bases, with 9 bases left in between. Germline-derived CDR1 and CDR2 are MGHDK and SYGVNS. The CDR3 DNA is TGTGCCAGCCAAGACGGGAATCAGCCCCAGCATTTT. Its protein product is CASQDGNQPQHF. Filled out from reference TRBV25-1 and TRBJ1-5, the complete variable domain reads EADIYQTPRYLVIGTGKKITLECSQTMGHDKMYWYQQDPGMELHLIHYSYGVNSTEKGDLSSESTVSRIRTEHFPLTLESARPSHTSQYLCASQDGNQPQHFGDGTRLSIL.

On this clonotype: With a much larger clone just one base away, this may be a read error. This chain connects TRBV10-3 to TRBJ2-5, with 9 nucleotides matching TRBD1. CDR1 ENHRY and CDR2 SYGVKD come from the germline V gene. The CDR3 is 16 amino acids. With 3 bases clipped from V and 4 bases from J, the junction kept 9 bases outside the gene matches. The CDR3 region has the DNA TGTGCCATCAGTGATTGGGGACAGGGAGGCAGAGAGACCCAGTACTTC. Protein sequence: CAISDWGQGGRETQYF.

Turning to this clonotype: A much more abundant neighbour one base away suggests this may be a read error. The chain links TRBV10-1 to TRBJ2-5, with a weak D call TRBD1 (6 bases). Germline CDR1 and CDR2: WNHNN and SYGVQD (reference sequence). Trimming removed 0 bases at V and 7 bases at J, with 12 bases between. CDR3 length: 14 residues. The CDR3: CASSESTQGGTQYF. The CDR3 bases are TGCGCCAGCAGTGAGTCGACTCAAGGGGGGACCCAGTACTTC.

V is TRBV25-1 and J is TRBJ1-2; TRBD1 matches 9 bases. Germline CDR1 is MGHDK and CDR2 is SYGVNS. The CDR3 extends over 15 amino acids. The trim removed 7 bases at V and 2 bases at J, leaving 8 bases unmatched. CDR3 in DNA: TGTGCCAGCACTTCGACGGGACAGGGAAACTATGGCTACACCTTC. Protein sequence: CASTSTGQGNYGYTF.

The sample holds a few counts of this clonotype. The chain joins TRBV7-2 to TRBJ1-2; D is uncertain. Per the germline V gene, CDR1 is SGHTA and CDR2 is FQGNSA. V was trimmed by 4 bases and J by 2 bases, leaving 8 bases between them. CDR3 length: 13 amino acids. CDR3 coding DNA: TGTGCCAGCAGCTCCTCCGGGAACTATGGCTACACCTTC. This translates into CASSSSGNYGYTF. Supplemented by reference TRBV7-2 and TRBJ1-2, the full variable domain reads GAGVSQSPSNKVTEKGKDVELRCDPISGHTALYWYRQSLGQGLEFLIYFQGNSAPDKSGLPSDRFSAERTGGSVSTLTIQRTQQEDSAVYLCASSSSGNYGYTFGSGTRLTVV.